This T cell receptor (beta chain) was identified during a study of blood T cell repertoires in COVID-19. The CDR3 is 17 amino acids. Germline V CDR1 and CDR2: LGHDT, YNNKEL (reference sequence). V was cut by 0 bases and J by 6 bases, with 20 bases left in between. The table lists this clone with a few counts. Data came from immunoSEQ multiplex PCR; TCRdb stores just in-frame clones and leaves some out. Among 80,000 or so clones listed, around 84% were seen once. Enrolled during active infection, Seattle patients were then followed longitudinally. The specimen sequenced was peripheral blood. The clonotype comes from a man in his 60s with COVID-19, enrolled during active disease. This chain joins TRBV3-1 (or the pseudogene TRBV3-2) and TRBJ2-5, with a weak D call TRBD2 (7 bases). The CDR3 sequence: CASSQEWRGLAEKTQYF. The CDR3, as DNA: TGTGCCAGCAGCCAAGAATGGCGGGGGCTCGCTGAAAAGACCCAGTACTTC.